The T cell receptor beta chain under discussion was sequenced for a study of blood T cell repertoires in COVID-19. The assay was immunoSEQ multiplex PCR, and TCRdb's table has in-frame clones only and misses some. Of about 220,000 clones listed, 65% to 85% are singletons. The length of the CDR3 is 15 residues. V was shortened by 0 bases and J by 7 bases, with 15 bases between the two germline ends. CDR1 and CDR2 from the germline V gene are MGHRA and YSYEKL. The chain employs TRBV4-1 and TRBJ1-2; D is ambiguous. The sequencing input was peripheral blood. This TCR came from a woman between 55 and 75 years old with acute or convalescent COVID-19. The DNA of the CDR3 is TGCGCCAGCAGCCAAGAGTGGCGGGAGTATGGTGGCTACACCTTC. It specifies CASSQEWREYGGYTF.